Below are 23 T cell receptor beta chains sequenced from a single sample in a study of shared clonotypes between healthy human individuals. Clones were read by immunoSEQ multiplex PCR, and TCRdb kept only the in-frame ones, dropping some. The sample includes fewer than 1.6 million clones, just under 99% of them seen just once. Sequenced input: naive CD4+ T cells sorted from blood. As to subset: CD45RA+ positively selected. The receptor set was obtained from a man under 40 in good health.

The chain combines TRBV20-1 with TRBJ2-5; D gene unclear. V lost 5 bases and J 6 bases, leaving 10 bases between the germline ends. The CDR3 runs to 11 residues. Germline V gene sequence: CDR1 DFQATT, CDR2 SNEGSKA (reference sequence). DNA for the CDR3: TGCAGTGCTCGTTCCTCCCAGACCCAGTACTTC. Its translation: CSARSSQTQYF.

The chain is built from TRBV6-5 and TRBJ1-1; TRBD1 aligns across 7 bases. Germline lookup yields CDR1 MNHEY and CDR2 SVGAGI. The trim removed 6 bases at V and 9 bases at J, leaving 4 bases unmatched. The CDR3 consists of 11 residues. This CDR3 is CASRTTGQAFF. CDR3 coding DNA: TGTGCCAGCAGAACGACAGGGCAAGCTTTCTTT.

The V and J genes are TRBV29-1 and TRBJ2-1; TRBD2 matches at 14 bases. The CDR3 loop spans 17 amino acids. Germline CDR1 reads SQVTM; CDR2 reads ANQGSEA. V was pared by 4 bases and J by 7 bases, with 12 bases of the junction left unmatched. The CDR3 DNA is TGCAGCGTTGTGTTGGGGCGGGGGACTAGCGGGAGTAATGAGCAGTTCTTC. It yields the protein CSVVLGRGTSGSNEQFF.

This chain links TRBV10-3 with TRBJ2-3; the match to TRBD2 covers 11 bases. The germline V gene has CDR1 ENHRY and CDR2 SYGVKD. V lost 7 bases to trimming and J lost 2 bases; unmatched junction nucleotides: 2. This CDR3 is 14 amino acids long. The CDR3 DNA follows: TGTGCCATCACGACTAGCGGGGACACAGATACGCAGTATTTT. Its protein product is CAITTSGDTDTQYF.

The CDR3 spells CASSVVGDFSYEQYF. The CDR3 DNA sequence: TGTGCCAGCAGCGTAGTTGGGGATTTCTCCTACGAGCAGTACTTC. This sequence joins TRBV9 and TRBJ2-7; D remains ambiguous. Germline V lookup: CDR1 SGDLS, CDR2 YYNGEE. Trimming removed 0 bases from V and 0 bases from J, with 10 bases in between. There are 15 residues in the CDR3.

The V gene is TRBV18, the J gene TRBJ1-5, with TRBD1 identical over 8 bases. This CDR3 has 16 residues. CDR1 and CDR2 (germline): KGHSH, LQKENI. V lost 4 bases, J lost 2 bases, and 7 bases stayed unmatched. The CDR3: CASSQLGQGGNQPQHF. DNA for the CDR3: TGTGCCAGCTCACAACTCGGACAGGGAGGCAATCAGCCCCAGCATTTT. The full variable domain, with the rest looked up from reference TRBV18 and TRBJ1-5, is NAGVMQNPRHLVRRRGQEARLRCSPMKGHSHVYWYRQLPEEGLKFMVYLQKENIIDESGMPKERFSAEFPKEGPSILRIQQVVRGDSAAYFCASSQLGQGGNQPQHFGDGTRLSIL.

This chain uses TRBV5-1 with TRBJ2-3; perhaps TRBD2 as D (5 bases). CDR3 length equals 15 residues. Trimming stripped 2 bases from V and 5 bases from J, with 15 bases between. Germline CDR1 and CDR2: SGHRS and YFSETQ. CDR3 sequence: CASSLAAVVEDTQYF. CDR3 nucleotide sequence: TGCGCCAGCAGCTTAGCAGCGGTCGTTGAAGATACGCAGTATTTT.

This chain links TRBV29-1 with TRBJ1-1; D not resolved. The CDR3 length is 13 residues. The germline V gene encodes CDR1 SQVTM and CDR2 ANQGSEA. With 3 bases removed from V and 0 bases from J, the gap between germline ends came to 8 bases. The CDR3 loop is CSVDRLMNTEAFF. The CDR3 DNA reads as TGCAGCGTTGACAGGCTAATGAACACTGAAGCTTTCTTT.

The J gene is TRBJ2-2, the V gene TRBV28; no clear D. Germline CDR1 and CDR2: MDHEN and SYDVKM. This CDR3 has 13 amino acids. Trimming left V 7 bases short and J 4 bases short, with 10 bases between. DNA for the CDR3: TGTGCCAGCACCTTACCGGGCACCGGGGAGCTGTTTTTT. Protein product: CASTLPGTGELFF.

A single count supports this clone. Here the CDR3 reads CASSFTRDEQFF. The CDR3 coding sequence is TGTGCCAGCAGTTTCACTAGGGATGAGCAGTTCTTC. The chain carries TRBV28 and TRBJ2-1; tentatively, D is TRBD2 (5 bases). Germline values: CDR1 MDHEN, CDR2 SYDVKM. Trimming removed 3 bases from V and 8 bases from J, with 8 bases in between. There are 12 residues in the CDR3.

The rearrangement uses TRBV19 and TRBJ2-2; no clear D gene. Looked up from germline, CDR1 is LNHDA and CDR2 is SQIVND (reference sequence). The germline V and J ends were trimmed by 4 bases and 5 bases, with 11 bases remaining between them. The CDR3 totals 14 residues. CDR3 nucleotides: TGTGCCAGTAGTAGCCATAGGTCAACCGGGGAGCTGTTTTTT. Translated, it gives CASSSHRSTGELFF. The full variable domain, in which reference TRBV19 and TRBJ2-2 provide the parts outside the CDR3, is DGGITQSPKYLFRKEGQNVTLSCEQNLNHDAMYWYRQDPGQGLRLIYYSQIVNDFQKGDIAEGYSVSREKKESFPLTVTSAQKNPTAFYLCASSSHRSTGELFFGEGSRLTVL.

CDR3 nucleotides: TGTGCCAGCACCCTGTCTGACAATGAGCAGTTCTTC. Translating it yields CASTLSDNEQFF. The chain links TRBV6-5 to TRBJ2-1; D is ambiguous. The V gene's germline CDR1 is MNHEY and CDR2 SVGAGI. V lost 7 bases, J lost 5 bases, and 9 bases lay in between. The CDR3 has 12 residues.

V and J are TRBV28 and TRBJ1-4; 10 bases are a match to TRBD1. There are 11 residues in the CDR3. Germline CDR1 MDHEN, CDR2 SYDVKM. CDR3 sequence: CLTGGREKLFF. The CDR3 nucleotides are TGTCTGACAGGGGGCCGGGAAAAACTGTTTTTT.

The gene calls are TRBV27 and TRBJ2-3, with TRBD2 as a possible D gene (6 bases). Trimming took 8 bases from V and 2 from J, leaving 17 bases between them. The CDR3 totals 15 residues. CDR1 is MNHEY, CDR2 SMNVEV, per germline (reference sequence). CDR3 amino acids: CASSTGAGNTDTQYF. For the CDR3, the DNA is TGTGCCAGCTCCACCGGGGCGGGGAACACAGATACGCAGTATTTT.

The gene calls are TRBV5-1 and TRBJ1-1, with 10 nucleotides matching TRBD1. The trim removed 4 bases at V and 0 bases at J, leaving 3 bases unmatched. The CDR3 contains 15 residues. CDR1 is SGHRS, CDR2 YFSETQ, per germline. Written as DNA, the CDR3 is TGCGCCAGCAGCCTTGGACAGGGGGTGAACACTGAAGCTTTCTTT. Translation: CASSLGQGVNTEAFF.

The rearrangement joins TRBV4-1 to TRBJ2-7, with TRBD1 matching 8 bases. The germline CDR1 and CDR2 sequences are MGHRA and YSYEKL. Trimming took 1 base from V and 3 from J; bases not matched to a gene: 8. The CDR3 spans 16 residues. The CDR3 coding sequence is TGCGCCAGCAGCCAAGCGGCGGGACAGGTGATCTACGAGCAGTACTTC. The encoded protein is CASSQAAGQVIYEQYF.

The chain's CDR3 is CASRGTALCYTF. The DNA of the CDR3 is TGCGCCAGCAGGGGGACAGCTTTATGCTACACCTTC. The V gene is TRBV10-1, the J gene TRBJ1-2; 7 bases match TRBD1. Germline assignment: CDR1 WNHNN and CDR2 SYGVQD (reference sequence). Trimming removed 6 bases from V and 9 bases from J; junction bases left unmatched: 7. This CDR3 has 12 amino acids.

The rearrangement uses TRBV5-1 and TRBJ1-1, with a tentative D call TRBD1 (5 bases). Between the trimmed V and J ends, which lost 5 bases and 1 base, there was a span of 12 bases. The CDR3 totals 14 residues. Germline V lookup: CDR1 SGHRS, CDR2 YFSETQ. The CDR3, as DNA: TGCGCCAGCAGGGGACGGGGTGAGAACACTGAAGCTTTCTTT. Its translation: CASRGRGENTEAFF.

The chain links TRBV27 to TRBJ1-2; D is possibly TRBD1 (6 bases). CDR3 length equals 14 residues. CDR1 and CDR2 (germline): MNHEY, SMNVEV (reference sequence). Deletions cut 3 bases from V and 4 bases from J, with 12 bases between. CDR3 sequence: CASSFRGQTYGYTF. CDR3 sequence (DNA): TGTGCCAGCAGTTTCCGGGGACAAACCTATGGCTACACCTTC.

DNA of the CDR3: TGTGCCAGCAGCCCCCTCAGATTAAGCACAGATACGCAGTATTTT. As protein: CASSPLRLSTDTQYF. The chain employs TRBV14 and TRBJ2-3; D gene uncertain. V lost 4 bases to trimming and J lost 0 bases, with 11 bases between them. The CDR3 has 15 residues. Germline CDR1 is SGHDN and CDR2 is FVKESK.

The chain couples TRBV2 to TRBJ1-5, with D unclear. Germline CDR1 and CDR2: SNHLY and FYNNEI. Between the trimmed V and J ends, which lost 1 base and 10 bases, there was a span of 11 bases. This CDR3 region has 13 residues. The CDR3 nucleotides read TGTGCCAGCAGTGAAGGGGGTCTTACACCCCAGCATTTT. This codes for CASSEGGLTPQHF.

The J gene is TRBJ2-1, the V gene TRBV7-2; D is tentatively TRBD1 or TRBD2 (5 bases each). The CDR3 totals 16 residues. Germline CDR1 reads SGHTA; CDR2 reads FQGNSA. V shed 6 bases and J shed 7 bases, with 22 bases lying between them. In nucleotides, the CDR3 is TGTGCCAGCAGTCCCCGTTCCTTAGGGACCTTTAATGAGCAGTTCTTC. It is translated as CASSPRSLGTFNEQFF.

V usage is TRBV23-1 and J usage is TRBJ2-2; D not resolved. TRBV23-1 is treated as an ORF (open reading frame) with a function not yet certain. The V end lost 0 bases, the J end lost 0 bases, and 11 bases lay between the germline ends. This CDR3 region has 17 residues. CDR3 in amino acids: CASSQSQDAPNTGELFF. CDR3 coding DNA: TGCGCCAGCAGTCAATCCCAGGATGCTCCGAACACCGGGGAGCTGTTTTTT.